What follows are 32 T cell receptor beta chains derived from one specimen sequenced in a study of Graves' ophthalmopathy and Graves' hyperthyroidism. The authors amplified TCR beta CDR3 regions from RNA transcripts. The first-round RT-PCR employed HTBI primers together with the Qiagen OneStep RT-PCR kit. A multiplex PCR was then performed as the second round. TCRdb recomputed calls from the multiplex PCR reads with MiXCR, one row per CDR3 protein. The table has a few hundred thousand distinct CDR3 sequences, less than 45% seen once. What was sequenced was peripheral blood or thyroid tissue (not recorded which). The receptors originated from an adult man with Graves' hyperthyroidism.

This rearrangement joins TRBV9 to TRBJ1-1; D is unresolved. The CDR3 loop spans 15 amino acids. The V end was cut by 0 bases, the J end by 0 bases, with 9 bases between. CDR1 SGDLS and CDR2 YYNGEE come from the germline V gene. The CDR3, as DNA: TGTGCCAGCAGCGTAGACCTGGGTCTGAACACTGAAGCTTTCTTT. This codes for CASSVDLGLNTEAFF.

In this sample, this clonotype turned up many times. The genes are TRBV20-1 and TRBJ2-5; tentative D call: TRBD2 (5 bases). Trimming stripped 0 bases from V and 6 bases from J, with 11 bases between. Germline values: CDR1 DFQATT, CDR2 SNEGSKA (reference sequence). The CDR3 totals 13 residues. The CDR3 region is CSARDGLSKTQYF. The CDR3 nucleotides read TGCAGTGCTAGAGACGGACTGAGTAAGACCCAGTACTTC.

This chain uses TRBV13 with TRBJ2-5; a possible D gene is TRBD2 (7 bases). The CDR3 length is 13 residues. Trimming took 5 bases from V and 5 from J, leaving 12 bases between them. Germline assignment: CDR1 PRHDT and CDR2 FYEKMQ (reference sequence). For the CDR3, the DNA is TGTGCCAGCAGCAGACGGGGGGCTGAGACCCAGTACTTC. This codes for CASSRRGAETQYF.

With regard to this clonotype: Here the CDR3 omits its conserved ending phenylalanine or tryptophan, so a read error is the likely source. No DNA is shown, since the ends of the CDR3 on it are uncertain; the CDR3 is the one TCRdb lists. The chain carries TRBV12-3 or TRBV12-4 and TRBJ1-3. The CDR3 spans 8 residues, counting both ends. The CDR3 protein is CASVAEFV.

The V call is TRBV7-6, the J call TRBJ2-5; weak D call: TRBD2 (7 bases). The J call may be faulty, since TRBJ2-1 better matches the DNA end. The CDR3 loop spans 15 amino acids. Germline loops: CDR1 SGHVS, CDR2 FNYEAQ. CDR3 sequence (DNA): TGTGCCAGCAGCCGAGGGAGGGGGAGGGGCAATGAGCAGTTCTTC. It translates to CASSRGRGRGNEQFF.

Many counts were recorded for this clonotype. CDR3 sequence reads: CASSLRTGDYGYTF. The DNA for the CDR3 is TGTGCCAGCAGTTTACGGACAGGTGACTATGGCTACACCTTC. The chain has TRBV12-3 or TRBV12-4 and TRBJ1-2; 7 bases agree with TRBD1. The CDR3 is made up of 14 amino acids. After removal of 2 bases from V and 3 bases from J, the junction contained 3 bases not matched to a gene.

Ten or more counts support this clonotype. The V call is TRBV12-3 or TRBV12-4, the J call TRBJ1-1; the D is unclear. Trimming cost V 10 bases and J 4 bases, with 7 bases left between them. CDR3 length: 10 residues. CDR3 protein: CATIRTEAFF. CDR3 coding DNA: TGTGCCACCATTCGCACTGAAGCTTTCTTT.

CDR3 nucleotide sequence: TGTGCCAGCAGCCAAGATTTACAGGCTGGAAACACCATATATTTT. Protein sequence: CASSQDLQAGNTIYF. The chain couples TRBV4-2 to TRBJ1-3; a possible D gene is TRBD1 (5 bases). Germline V gene lookup returns CDR1 LGHNA and CDR2 YNFKEQ. The CDR3 extends over 15 amino acids. Trimming took off 0 bases at V and 2 bases at J, with 8 bases between the two ends.

The chain couples TRBV7-2 to TRBJ1-2, with 8 bases that match TRBD1. The germline V gene encodes CDR1 SGHTA and CDR2 FQGNSA. This CDR3 contains 16 residues. Unmatched junction bases numbered 11, after V lost 1 base and J lost 7 bases. The CDR3 coding sequence is TGTGCCAGCAGCTTAGGTGTGTCGGCAGGGGGCCGTGGCTACACCTTC. Translation: CASSLGVSAGGRGYTF.

A remark on this clonotype: A much larger clone is a single base away; this may be a read error. This chain joins TRBV12-3 or TRBV12-4 and TRBJ1-2; 10 positions match TRBD1. The CDR3 is made up of 12 amino acids. With 6 bases clipped from V and 7 bases from J, the junction kept 2 bases outside the gene matches. The CDR3 DNA sequence: TGTGCCAGCAGGGGGACAGGGGTTGGCTACACCTTC. It encodes CASRGTGVGYTF.

This clonotype was detected ten times or more. The chain is built from TRBV20-1 and TRBJ1-5, with D maybe TRBD1 (5 bases). Trimming left V 0 bases short and J 3 bases short, with 12 bases between. The CDR3 consists of 15 residues. The germline CDR1 and CDR2 sequences are DFQATT and SNEGSKA (reference sequence). The CDR3 DNA reads TGCAGTGCTAGAGAGCCAGGGATCTTCAATCAGCCCCAGCATTTT. Translating gives CSAREPGIFNQPQHF.

Ten or more counts support this clonotype. The CDR3 here is CASSPDATNEKLFF. CDR3 in DNA: TGTGCCAGCAGCCCCGATGCAACTAATGAAAAACTGTTTTTT. The chain uses TRBV4-2 and TRBJ1-4; D is uncertain. CDR1 and CDR2 from the germline V gene are LGHNA and YNFKEQ. V dropped 4 bases and J dropped 0 bases, with 6 bases sitting between them. The CDR3 totals 14 residues.

This chain connects TRBV11-2 to TRBJ2-3, with 8 bases fitting TRBD2. From germline, CDR1 is SGHAT and CDR2 FQNNGV. Unmatched junction bases numbered 17, after V lost 7 bases and J lost 5 bases. This CDR3 is built from 17 residues. CDR3 region: CASNLRLAGGSKDTQYF. DNA of the CDR3: TGTGCCAGCAACCTAAGGCTGGCGGGAGGATCTAAAGATACGCAGTATTTT.

The CDR3 DNA is TGTGCCAGCAGCTTTAGGACAGTTGGGGTAACCTATGGCTACACCTTC. Protein product: CASSFRTVGVTYGYTF. The chain is built from TRBV7-9 and TRBJ1-2; D possibly corresponds to TRBD1 (6 bases). CDR1 and CDR2 (germline): SEHNR, FQNEAQ (reference sequence). The length of the CDR3 is 16 residues. The V end was cut by 3 bases, the J end by 4 bases, with 18 bases between.

This clonotype was recorded a few times. The CDR3 coding sequence is TGTGCCAGCAGGACTACAGGGGTCTTGTACGAGCAGTACTTC. As protein: CASRTTGVLYEQYF. The chain recombines TRBV2 with TRBJ2-7; TRBD1 matches at 7 bases. The CDR3 covers 14 residues. J lost 4 bases, V lost 6 bases, and 9 bases had no gene match. Germline V gene lookup returns CDR1 SNHLY and CDR2 FYNNEI.

This clonotype was observed many times. The chain combines TRBV19 with TRBJ1-5, with D tentatively TRBD1 (5 bases). CDR3 size: 16 residues. Germline assignment: CDR1 LNHDA and CDR2 SQIVND (reference sequence). Trimming left V 4 bases short and J 1 base short, with 14 bases between. In DNA form, the CDR3 reads TGTGCCAGTAGTAAGGAGTGGGGGTTGAGCAATCAGCCCCAGCATTTT. The encoded protein is CASSKEWGLSNQPQHF. The variable domain in full, with the rest retrieved from reference TRBV19 and TRBJ1-5, is DGGITQSPKYLFRKEGQNVTLSCEQNLNHDAMYWYRQDPGQGLRLIYYSQIVNDFQKGDIAEGYSVSREKKESFPLTVTSAQKNPTAFYLCASSKEWGLSNQPQHFGDGTRLSIL.

To note about this clonotype: At one of its ends the junction is not consistent with the germline gene, which may arise from a read error. The chain is built from TRBV19 and TRBJ1-2; a weak D match, TRBD1 (6 bases). Germline CDR1 LNHDA, CDR2 SQIVND (reference sequence). The CDR3 has 15 residues. CDR3 amino acids: CAGSTPIGRGHGYTF. CDR3 DNA: TGTGCCGGTAGTACCCCGATTGGCAGGGGCCATGGCTACACCTTC. Variable domain in full (rest from reference TRBV19 and TRBJ1-2): DGGITQSPKYLFRKEGQNVTLSCEQNLNHDAMYWYRQDPGQGLRLIYYSQIVNDFQKGDIAEGYSVSREKKESFPLTVTSAQKNPTAFYLCAGSTPIGRGHGYTFGSGTRLTVV.

This chain connects TRBV25-1 to TRBJ1-6; TRBD1 is a possible D gene (6 bases). CDR3 length: 15 amino acids. The V gene's germline CDR1 is MGHDK and CDR2 SYGVNS. CDR3 nucleotides: TGTGCTAAGGACAGTCTCCACTCCTATAATTCACCCCTCCACTTT. Its translation: CAKDSLHSYNSPLHF. Full variable domain (outside the CDR3, taken from reference TRBV25-1 and TRBJ1-6): EADIYQTPRYLVIGTGKKITLECSQTMGHDKMYWYQQDPGMELHLIHYSYGVNSTEKGDLSSESTVSRIRTEHFPLTLESARPSHTSQYLCAKDSLHSYNSPLHFGNGTRLTVT.

This clonotype came up many times. This chain uses TRBV28 with TRBJ1-2; the D gene is possibly TRBD1 (6 bases). The V and J ends lost 5 bases and 7 bases respectively, with 14 bases between them. Germline V gene lookup returns CDR1 MDHEN and CDR2 SYDVKM. The CDR3 loop spans 13 amino acids. CDR3 in amino acids: CASSPGGPSGYTF. CDR3 coding DNA: TGTGCCAGCAGTCCCGGGGGGCCGAGTGGCTACACCTTC.

Regarding this clonotype: Its ends do not fully match the called genes, so a read error is possible. The genes are TRBV7-6 and TRBJ2-5; TRBD2 matches 7 bases. The CDR3 consists of 17 residues. CDR1 is SGHVS and CDR2 is FNYEAQ in the germline V gene. The CDR3 loop is CASSSQFRLAAQETQHF. For the CDR3, the DNA is TGTGCCAGCAGCTCCCAGTTCCGGCTAGCGGCCCAAGAGACCCAACACTTC.

This clonotype was seen at least ten times. The DNA for the CDR3 is TGTGCCAGCAGCTTGGTCCGAAGCTCCTACGAGCAGTACTTC. Translating it yields CASSLVRSSYEQYF. The V and J genes are TRBV5-6 and TRBJ2-7; D not resolved. The CDR3 loop spans 14 amino acids. V was clipped by 0 bases and J by 0 bases, with 7 bases between them. Germline CDR1 reads SGHDT; CDR2 reads YYEEEE.

Concerning this clonotype: A read error may be the cause here, since a much bigger clone is one base away. The V and J genes are TRBV2 and TRBJ1-1; 9 positions agree with TRBD1. The CDR3 sequence is 15 residues long. Germline CDR1 and CDR2: SNHLY and FYNNEI. The CDR3 spells CASSREGQGNAEAFF. CDR3 sequence (DNA): TGTGCCAGCAGTCGAGAAGGACAGGGGAACGCTGAAGCTTTCTTT.

This clonotype was counted ten times or more. The genes are TRBV10-3 and TRBJ1-2; D perhaps matches TRBD1 (6 bases). The CDR3 length is 13 residues. Between the trimmed V and J ends, which lost 0 bases and 8 bases, there was a span of 10 bases. The germline gives CDR1 ENHRY, CDR2 SYGVKD. The CDR3 sequence: CAISESGGRGYTF. The CDR3 coding sequence is TGTGCCATCAGTGAGTCAGGGGGTCGAGGCTACACCTTC.

There are many counts of this clonotype. The chain joins TRBV5-1 to TRBJ2-2, with 12 bases that match TRBD2. This CDR3 comprises 16 residues. Per germline, CDR1 SGHRS and CDR2 YFSETQ. V trimming: 0 bases; J trimming: 7 bases; junction bases outside the gene matches: 4. CDR3 loop: CASSLGLAGVIGELFF. Written as DNA, the CDR3 is TGCGCCAGCAGCTTGGGACTAGCGGGAGTAATCGGGGAGCTGTTTTTT.

This chain joins TRBV19 and TRBJ1-4, with D tentatively TRBD1 (5 bases). Germline-derived CDR1 and CDR2 are LNHDA and SQIVND (reference sequence). Trimming cost V 2 bases and J 7 bases, with 14 bases left between them. This CDR3 contains 15 residues. The CDR3 reads CASSIPGGLGEKLFF. CDR3 nucleotides: TGTGCCAGTAGTATACCCGGGGGTCTCGGTGAAAAACTGTTTTTT.

The rearrangement links TRBV29-1 to TRBJ1-2; D unclear. This CDR3 is 11 amino acids long. CDR1 and CDR2 (germline): SQVTM, ANQGSEA. The V gene lost 8 bases and the J gene lost 4 bases, with 11 bases spanning the gap. The CDR3 loop is CSLYTIYGYTF. CDR3 sequence (DNA): TGCAGCTTGTACACTATCTATGGCTACACCTTC.

This clonotype has ten or more counts. The V gene is TRBV3-1, the J gene TRBJ2-7, with D unresolved. Germline V gene data show CDR1 as LGHDT and CDR2 as YNNKEL (reference sequence). There are 16 residues in the CDR3. Trimming took 6 bases from V and 3 from J, leaving 21 bases between them. CDR3 in DNA: TGTGCCAGCAGGAAGGGAACTCTCGGCCTCGACTACGAGCAGTACTTC. The encoded protein is CASRKGTLGLDYEQYF.

On this clonotype itself: Being one base from a much bigger clone, this may be a read error. The rearrangement joins TRBV10-3 to TRBJ2-7; TRBD2 is a possible D gene (5 bases). Trimming removed 11 bases from V and 0 bases from J, with 20 bases in between. CDR1 ENHRY and CDR2 SYGVKD come from the germline V gene. The CDR3 loop spans 15 amino acids. The CDR3 region is CACSYYVRGSYEQYF. CDR3 DNA: TGTGCCTGCAGTTACTACGTCCGGGGCTCCTACGAGCAGTACTTC.

This rearrangement joins TRBV15 to TRBJ2-7, with no clear D. The CDR3 spans 15 residues. Germline V gives CDR1 LNHNV, CDR2 YYDKDF (reference sequence). V was clipped by 3 bases and J by 7 bases, with 19 bases between them. In nucleotides, the CDR3 is TGTGCCACCAGCAGCCCTCCCCAGCAGTCTGGGGAGCAGTACTTC. This sequence encodes CATSSPPQQSGEQYF.

The V and J genes are TRBV24-1 and TRBJ1-2, with 9 bases identical to TRBD1. Trimming removed 2 bases from V and 7 bases from J; junction bases left unmatched: 7. Germline CDR1 reads KGHDR; CDR2 reads SFDVKD. CDR3 size: 15 residues. The CDR3: CATSDSGQGAAGYTF. The CDR3 DNA reads as TGTGCCACCAGTGATTCGGGACAGGGAGCTGCTGGCTACACCTTC.

The chain is built from TRBV7-9 and TRBJ2-5, with D possibly matching TRBD2 (6 bases). Germline V gene lookup returns CDR1 SEHNR and CDR2 FQNEAQ (reference sequence). V dropped 5 bases and J dropped 0 bases, with 13 bases sitting between them. The CDR3 has 15 residues. CDR3 DNA: TGTGCCAGCAGCCAAGAAGGAGGGGACCAAGAGACCCAGTACTTC. This codes for CASSQEGGDQETQYF.

Turning to this clonotype: It is likely a read error, because the conserved phenylalanine at the end of the CDR3 is missing. V and J are TRBV29-1 and TRBJ1-2; maybe TRBD1 (5 bases). The CDR3 has 13 amino acids. V shed 8 bases and J shed 7 bases, with 20 bases lying between them. From germline, CDR1 is SQVTM and CDR2 ANQGSEA. The CDR3 region is CSTPGDGAGGYTY. The CDR3 DNA follows: TGCAGCACCCCCGGGGACGGGGCAGGTGGCTACACCTAC.